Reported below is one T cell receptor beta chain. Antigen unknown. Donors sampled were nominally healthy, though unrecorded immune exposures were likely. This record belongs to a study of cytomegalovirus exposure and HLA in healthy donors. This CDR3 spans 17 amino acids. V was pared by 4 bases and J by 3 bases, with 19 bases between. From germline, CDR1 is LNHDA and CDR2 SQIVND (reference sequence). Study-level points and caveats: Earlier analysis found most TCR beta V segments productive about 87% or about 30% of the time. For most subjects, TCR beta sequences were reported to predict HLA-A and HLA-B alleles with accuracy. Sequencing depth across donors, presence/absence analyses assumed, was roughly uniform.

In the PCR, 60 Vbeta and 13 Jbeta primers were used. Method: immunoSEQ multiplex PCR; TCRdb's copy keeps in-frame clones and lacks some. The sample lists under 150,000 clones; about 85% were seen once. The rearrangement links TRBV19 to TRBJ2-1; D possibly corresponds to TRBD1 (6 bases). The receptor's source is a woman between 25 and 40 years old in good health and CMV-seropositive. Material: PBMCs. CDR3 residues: CASSSPNRVKNYNEQFF. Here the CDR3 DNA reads TGTGCCAGTAGTAGTCCCAACAGGGTAAAGAACTACAATGAGCAGTTCTTC.